This TCR beta chain was found in a study of blood T cell repertoires in COVID-19. This clone was observed a handful of times. Data came from immunoSEQ multiplex PCR; TCRdb stores just in-frame clones and leaves some out. The sample consists of around 700,000 clones, 80% to 90% of them appearing once. Looked up from germline, CDR1 is MNHEY and CDR2 is SMNVEV (reference sequence). V lost 2 bases and J lost 3; bases outside the gene matches: 12. The CDR3 covers 17 residues. The chain has TRBV27 and TRBJ1-2; 7 bases line up with TRBD1. Material for sequencing was peripheral blood. The sequence came from a woman aged 18-35 years with acute or convalescent COVID-19. DNA of the CDR3: TGTGCCAGCAGTTTAATAGGGACAGCCTCCTTTGACTATGGCTACACCTTC. Its translation is CASSLIGTASFDYGYTF.